The 8 T cell receptor beta chains below come from one sample, sequenced in a study of cytomegalovirus exposure and HLA in healthy donors. The PCR made use of 60 Vbeta and 13 Jbeta primers. Some clones are missing from TCRdb's copy, which holds only in-frame ones; the method was immunoSEQ multiplex PCR. The sample yields about 130,000 clones, 83% seen once. Input material: PBMCs. The receptors were gathered from a woman aged 40 to 50 in good health and CMV-seropositive.

This clone was picked up a small number of times. This chain links TRBV7-9 with TRBJ1-4; D is perhaps TRBD1 (6 bases). In germline, CDR1 is SEHNR, CDR2 FQNEAQ (reference sequence). V lost 0 bases and J lost 7, with 15 bases in between. This CDR3 region has 16 residues. For the CDR3, the DNA is TGTGCCAGCAGCTTAGCGCTCGGGGGGGCGGGTGAAAAACTGTTTTTT. Its translation: CASSLALGGAGEKLFF.

This chain links TRBV7-6 with TRBJ2-7; TRBD1 aligns across 8 bases. This CDR3 spans 15 amino acids. V trimming: 5 bases; J trimming: 6 bases; junction bases outside the gene matches: 12. Per germline, CDR1 SGHVS and CDR2 FNYEAQ. The CDR3 DNA reads as TGTGCCAGCAGCCTCGAACGGACAGGGAGGACCGAGCAGTACTTC. Translated: CASSLERTGRTEQYF.

This chain uses TRBV6-6 with TRBJ2-7; 11 bases fit TRBD2. This CDR3 has 13 amino acids. Losses at the gene ends were 10 bases for V and 2 bases for J; bases not matched to a gene: 4. CDR1 and CDR2 (germline): MNHNY, SVGAGI (reference sequence). CDR3 protein: CATLAGGPYEQYF. The CDR3, as DNA: TGTGCCACCTTAGCGGGAGGGCCCTACGAGCAGTACTTC.

J is TRBJ2-3 and V is TRBV27; D gene unclear. The germline gives CDR1 MNHEY, CDR2 SMNVEV (reference sequence). V lost 3 bases, J lost 5 bases, and 9 bases lay in between. This CDR3 region has 13 residues. The CDR3 is CASSFSRGDTQYF. The DNA of the CDR3 is TGTGCCAGCAGTTTCAGTCGAGGAGATACGCAGTATTTT.

The sample holds one count of this clone. This chain connects TRBV28 to TRBJ2-3, with 11 bases aligning to TRBD1. The length of the CDR3 is 16 residues. V dropped 8 bases and J dropped 0; count of bases not matched to a gene: 7. Germline loops: CDR1 MDHEN, CDR2 SYDVKM. Written as DNA, the CDR3 is TGTGCCAGCGGACGCGGGACAGGGGGAAGCACAGATACGCAGTATTTT. Protein: CASGRGTGGSTDTQYF.

This sequence joins TRBV6-6 and TRBJ2-2, with a tentative D call TRBD2 (6 bases). Trimming left V 0 bases short and J 5 bases short, with 13 bases between. The germline V gene encodes CDR1 MNHNY and CDR2 SVGAGI (reference sequence). CDR3 length equals 16 residues. CDR3 DNA: TGTGCCAGCAGTTACTCGTACCCGGGAGAAACCGGGGAGCTGTTTTTT. Its translation is CASSYSYPGETGELFF.

This rearrangement joins TRBV7-9 to TRBJ2-1, with TRBD2 matching 13 bases. J gave up 8 bases and V 4 bases, and 8 bases lay outside the gene matches. Germline V gives CDR1 SEHNR, CDR2 FQNEAQ (reference sequence). The CDR3 spans 16 residues. The CDR3 loop reads CASSSRLAGGGYEQFF. The CDR3 nucleotides read TGTGCCAGCAGCTCTAGACTAGCGGGAGGAGGTTATGAGCAGTTCTTC.

V gene TRBV14 combines with J gene TRBJ1-2; 7 bases line up with TRBD1. V shed 4 bases, J shed 4 bases, and the junction held 9 bases outside the gene matches. This CDR3 has 15 amino acids. CDR1 and CDR2 from the germline V gene are SGHDN and FVKESK. CDR3 sequence (DNA): TGTGCCAGCAGCCCGAATGACAGGGCTGGCTATGGCTACACCTTC. Translated, it gives CASSPNDRAGYGYTF.